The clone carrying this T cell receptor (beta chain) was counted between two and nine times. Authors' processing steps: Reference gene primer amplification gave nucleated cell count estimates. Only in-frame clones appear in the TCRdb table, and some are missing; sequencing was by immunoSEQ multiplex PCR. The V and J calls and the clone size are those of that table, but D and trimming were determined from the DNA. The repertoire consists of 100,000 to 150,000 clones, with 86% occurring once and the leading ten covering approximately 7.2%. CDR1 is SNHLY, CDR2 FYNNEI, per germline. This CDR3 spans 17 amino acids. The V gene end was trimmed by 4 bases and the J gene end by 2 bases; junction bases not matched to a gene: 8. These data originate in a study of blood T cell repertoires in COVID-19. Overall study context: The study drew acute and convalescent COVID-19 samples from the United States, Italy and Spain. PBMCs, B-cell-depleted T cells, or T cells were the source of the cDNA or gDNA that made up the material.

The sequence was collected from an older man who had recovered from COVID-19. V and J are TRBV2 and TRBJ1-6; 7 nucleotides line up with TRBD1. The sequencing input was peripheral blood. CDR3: CASSGDSPGAYNSPLHF. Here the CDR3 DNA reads TGTGCCAGCAGTGGGGACAGCCCTGGCGCCTATAATTCACCCCTCCACTTT.